This TCR beta chain was found in a study of vaccination and CD4 T cells after COVID-19 (dated by TCRdb to the early 2020s). Regarding the research as a whole: Convalescent patients had a positive SARS-CoV-2 result on nasal swab PCR, and of these patients, fewer than ten had mild disease and one had severe disease. Six males and four females were included in the convalescent cohort, with two Hispanic individuals, seven Caucasians, two Asians and one multiracial person represented. Participants got two doses of the Pfizer-BioNTech BNT162b2 vaccine (n=8) or two doses of the Moderna mRNA-1273 vaccine (n=2). Post-COVID blood samples were collected from convalescent patients a median of about 92 days after diagnosis, with a range of roughly 30 to 161 days. The time from the second vaccine dose to post-vaccine blood sampling had a median of roughly 70 days and ranged from about 12 to 250 days. For stimulating the cultures, overlapping spike peptide pools were used, derived from SARS-CoV-2 as well as from the common cold coronaviruses HCoV-NL63, HCoV-OC43 and HCoV-229E. Control cultures received a CEFX viral epitope pool as the positive control, an HIV-1 Nef peptide pool as the negative control, or no peptide. The spike-specific CD4+ TCR repertoire was compared before and after mRNA vaccination in approximately ten COVID-19 convalescent patients and a handful of infection-naive healthy vaccine recipients. Paper-wide results and their limitations: Only a relatively small number of convalescent patients were included in the study, and early timepoints following natural infection were not analyzed. Although the median number of SARS-CoV-2-reactive clonotypes went up from 20 to 25 after infection to 35 to 40 after vaccination, the increase was not significant. Nearly all vaccine-specific clones in convalescent patients (304 of 307) were mono-reactive for SARS-CoV-2 spike rather than cross-reactive with common cold coronaviruses. Among convalescent patients, a median about 90% of the SARS-CoV-2-reactive clones seen after vaccination appeared only after vaccination, which suggests priming specific to the vaccine.

On this clonotype itself: The antigen this receptor binds is unknown. The record has no base qualities; no much larger clone is one base away.

The meaning of the sample's treatment or condition label: approximately 9-day PBMC culture with coronavirus spike peptide pools or control peptides (ViraFEST assay). The ViraFEST assay was used in the study, in which antigen-specific T cells were expanded with peptide pools and expanded clonotypes were subsequently identified by TCR sequencing. The convalescent patients' positive SARS-CoV-2 PCR tests fell between March and December 2020, which was before the Alpha, Beta and Delta variants emerged in the United States. PBMCs were cultured at under 2.5 million per well in IMDM supplemented with approximately 5% human AB serum and 8 to 10 IU/ml IL-2, with 10 ug/ml peptide pools added. On days 3 and 7, half of the culture medium was replaced with fresh IL-2-containing medium. After 9 to 11 days of culture, CD4+ T cells were isolated by negative selection with the EasySep CD4+ T cell isolation kit. PBMCs were separated from whole blood using Ficoll-Paque Plus gradient centrifugation and then either used fresh or cryopreserved at -140C. Culture conditions were generally each tested in triplicate wells.

The germline V end is reduced by 6 bases and the J end by 5 bases; junction bases left unmatched: 7. The CDR3, cysteine through phenylalanine, is 12 amino acids long. The DNA shown is the 36-base CDR3, in frame from base 1. The CDR1 and CDR2 encoded by the germline V gene (reference sequence) are DFQATT and SNEGSKA. Library preparation used PCR. At the Johns Hopkins FTIC core, DNA from the cultured CD4+ T cells underwent TCR sequencing with the Oncomine TCR Beta short-read assay. The QIAamp micro DNA kit was used to extract genomic DNA from the cultured CD4+ T cells. Oncomine TCR Beta libraries made from cultured CD4+ T cells were pooled using unique dual indexes and sequenced on an Illumina iSeq 100. In the original analysis: Non-productive sequences were removed, and CDR3s that did not start with C, did not end with F or W, or were shorter than 7 amino acids were discarded. Antigen-specific clonotypes were identified with the MANAFEST web application by comparing peptide-stimulated wells with reference and other culture wells. For a clone to be called positive, the clone needed an FDR below 0.05, an odds ratio above 5, and a productive frequency above 0.1% in at least two of three replicate wells. A clonotype was classed as cross-reactive if the clonotype showed significant expansion both in SARS-CoV-2 spike wells and in at least one common cold coronavirus spike condition. Similarity between CDR3 sequences was evaluated in R version 3.6.1 using Levenshtein distances (stringdist) and unrooted phylogenetic trees (ape). TCRdb's own reprocessing of the public reads used fastp at Q25 and MiXCR and kept productive beta chains. Rows with one shared CDR3 protein collapse into an entry with the most common genes and DNA. In this record, the V and J calls reflect TCRdb's handling and not the investigators' own analysis. Within this sample are around 20,000 distinct CDR3 sequences, with less than 55% of them counted one time only. The ten biggest clones cover around 2.9% of the sample.

The receptor's source is a human donor who had recovered from COVID-19. This material consisted of CD4+ T cells from blood, cultured in vitro, taken after SARS-CoV-2 vaccination. The chain is assembled from TRBV20-1 and TRBJ2-7, with 7 junctional bases fitting TRBD1. CDR3 loop: CSASRTGNEQYF. The DNA is TGCAGTGCATCTAGGACAGGCAACGAGCAGTACTTC.